The clone carrying this TCR beta chain was observed a few times. Its antigen is unknown. The source of the sample is a study of T cell responses to AZD1222 COVID-19 vaccine. Findings and caveats of the study: Following two doses of AZD1222, Spike-specific TCR breadth and depth rose. CD4 TCRs covered the whole spike, strongest at regions 160-218 and 743-854. Nearly half of spike-specific TCRs reportedly target variant regions that are unmutated in the B.1.351 and B.1.1.7 variants.

The assay was immunoSEQ multiplex PCR, and TCRdb's table has in-frame clones only and misses some. Of roughly 58,000 clones in the sample, about 91% were seen once. The CDR3 runs to 13 residues. Germline V CDR1 and CDR2: KGHSH, LQKENI. Trimming took off 6 bases at V and 4 bases at J, with 12 bases between the two ends. Pooling was applied to second doses at about 4 or about 12 weeks. The sequences come from peripheral blood, collected 28 days after the second AZD1222 dose. The receptor's source is an adult who received the AZD1222 COVID-19 vaccine. This chain links TRBV18 with TRBJ1-1; D may be TRBD1 (5 bases). This CDR3 is CASSTGGSTEAFF. CDR3 nucleotide sequence: TGTGCCAGCTCTACGGGGGGGAGCACTGAAGCTTTCTTT.